This entry is about one T cell receptor beta chain. The sample is drawn from a study of blood T cell repertoires in COVID-19. Study-level background: Researchers got acute and convalescent COVID-19 samples from the United States, Italy and Spain. In each case, the material was cDNA or gDNA derived from T cells, B-cell-depleted T cells, or PBMCs.

This CDR3 comprises 13 residues. Germline V gene sequence: CDR1 GTSNPN, CDR2 SVGIG (reference sequence). Trimming shortened V by 4 bases and J by 1 base, and 10 bases separated the two germline ends. Libraries were prepared by immunoSEQ multiplex PCR; TCRdb keeps only in-frame clonotypes and omits some of them. The table has 250,000 to 300,000 clones, approximately 85% seen once. This clonotype was sampled from a man aged 45-65 years with active or convalescent COVID-19. The sample was peripheral blood. The chain uses TRBV30 and TRBJ1-2; D possibly corresponds to TRBD1 (5 bases). Written as DNA, the CDR3 is TGTGCCTGGACAGGGATGTTTAACTATGGCTACACCTTC. This codes for CAWTGMFNYGYTF. Full variable domain (rest looked up from reference TRBV30 and TRBJ1-2): SQTIHQWPATLVQPVGSPLSLECTVEGTSNPNLYWYRQAAGRGLQLLFYSVGIGQISSEVPQNLSASRPQDRQFILSSKKLLLSDSGFYLCAWTGMFNYGYTFGSGTRLTVV.